Below are 18 T cell receptor beta chains sequenced from a single sample in a study of T-cell reconstitution after alpha-beta-depleted transplantation in children. Whole-study findings and limits: From newly produced T cells came most of the T-cell counts and diversity one year after transplant.

Their recognized antigens are unknown. Unique molecular identifiers were incorporated during preparation of the TCRbeta library. One entry per CDR3 protein results from TCRdb running MiXCR on the PCR reads. The sample includes around 270,000 distinct CDR3 sequences, around 7.3% of them seen just once. The starting material was peripheral blood, obtained 360 days after TCRalphabeta/CD19-depleted stem cell transplant. Receptors were obtained from a female patient aged 2-10 years who had a stem cell transplant for Fanconi anemia, so the T cells may come from the graft donor.

This clonotype was seen many times. The chain links TRBV6-2 or TRBV6-3 to TRBJ2-5, with unresolved D. Per germline, CDR1 MNHEY and CDR2 SVGEGT. Trimming left V 4 bases short and J 4 bases short, with 10 bases between. The CDR3 is 13 amino acids. The DNA for the CDR3 is TGTGCCAGCAGTTCGAAGATCCGAGAGACCCAGTACTTC. This codes for CASSSKIRETQYF.

This clonotype showed up many times. This sequence joins TRBV5-5 and TRBJ1-2; D is unresolved. Trimming cost V 2 bases and J 3 bases, with 5 bases left between them. The CDR3 extends over 12 amino acids. CDR1 SGHKS and CDR2 YYEKEE come from the germline V gene (reference sequence). The CDR3 region is CASSFQDYGYTF. In nucleotides, the CDR3 is TGTGCCAGCAGCTTCCAGGACTATGGCTACACCTTC.

This clonotype has only a few counts. The chain employs TRBV28 and TRBJ1-2; D remains ambiguous. The CDR3 has 12 amino acids. Germline V gene sequence: CDR1 MDHEN, CDR2 SYDVKM. Trimming removed 3 bases at V and 6 bases at J, with 8 bases between. The CDR3 DNA follows: TGTGCCAGCAGTTTTCTTAAGGATGGCTACACCTTC. Its translation: CASSFLKDGYTF.

This clonotype was counted a few times. The chain joins TRBV4-3 to TRBJ2-3; D gene ambiguous. Germline CDR1 and CDR2: LGHNA and YSLEER. This CDR3 spans 13 amino acids. V was cut by 4 bases and J by 6 bases, with 11 bases left in between. The CDR3 is CASSPEGWDTQYF. The CDR3 DNA sequence: TGCGCCAGCAGCCCAGAAGGGTGGGATACGCAGTATTTT.

This clonotype was counted many times. The V call is TRBV5-1, the J call TRBJ2-7; weak D call: TRBD1 (6 bases). The V gene lost 2 bases and the J gene lost 0 bases, with 18 bases spanning the gap. Germline CDR1 is SGHRS and CDR2 is YFSETQ. The CDR3 extends over 17 amino acids. The CDR3 reads CASSLGVRGTDSYEQYF. The CDR3 DNA sequence: TGCGCCAGCAGCTTAGGGGTAAGGGGGACGGACTCCTACGAGCAGTACTTC. The full variable domain, with the rest looked up from reference TRBV5-1 and TRBJ2-7, is KAGVTQTPRYLIKTRGQQVTLSCSPISGHRSVSWYQQTPGQGLQFLFEYFSETQRNKGNFPGRFSGRQFSNSRSEMNVSTLELGDSALYLCASSLGVRGTDSYEQYFGPGTRLTVT.

In its sample, this clonotype was seen many times. V is TRBV12-3 or TRBV12-4 and J is TRBJ1-5; TRBD1 matches 7 bases. The CDR3 is made up of 15 amino acids. V gave up 5 bases and J gave up 5 bases; unmatched junction bases: 9. CDR3 sequence: CASSGLRDRHQPQHF. In DNA, the CDR3 is TGTGCCAGCAGTGGACTCCGGGACAGACATCAGCCCCAGCATTTT.

This clonotype was seen a few times. This chain uses TRBV29-1 with TRBJ1-2; TRBD1 aligns across 7 bases. The CDR3 loop spans 13 amino acids. V lost 7 bases and J lost 5; bases outside the gene matches: 10. Germline V gives CDR1 SQVTM, CDR2 ANQGSEA. The CDR3 region is CSALEGTDYGYTF. CDR3 DNA sequence: TGCAGCGCCCTCGAGGGGACAGATTATGGCTACACCTTC.

This clonotype appeared many times. The rearrangement uses TRBV12-3 or TRBV12-4 and TRBJ2-4; tentative D call: TRBD1 (5 bases). The CDR3 runs to 15 residues. The germline V and J ends were trimmed by 8 bases and 0 bases, with 14 bases remaining between them. In DNA, the CDR3 is TGTGCCAGCGGCAGGGTTGGTGAAGCCAAAAACATTCAGTACTTC. Encoded protein: CASGRVGEAKNIQYF.

This clonotype was seen repeatedly, ten times or more. The CDR3 DNA follows: TGCGCCAGCAGCCAAGAAAGGTTTAGCGGGGGAAATGAGCAGTTCTTC. It is translated as CASSQERFSGGNEQFF. J is TRBJ2-1 and V is TRBV4-1, with 9 bases matching TRBD2. Germline CDR1 and CDR2: MGHRA and YSYEKL. This CDR3 has 16 amino acids. V was pared by 0 bases and J by 7 bases, with 7 bases of the junction left unmatched.

In its sample, this clonotype was seen a few times. This chain joins TRBV5-1 and TRBJ2-2; D is possibly TRBD1 or TRBD2 (5 bases each). This CDR3 is built from 15 residues. Trimming cost V 3 bases and J 4 bases, with 13 bases left between them. The germline gives CDR1 SGHRS, CDR2 YFSETQ. The CDR3 spells CASSWGSAPTGELFF. The CDR3, as DNA: TGCGCCAGCAGCTGGGGGTCGGCCCCCACCGGGGAGCTGTTTTTT. The whole variable domain, remainder taken from reference TRBV5-1 and TRBJ2-2, is KAGVTQTPRYLIKTRGQQVTLSCSPISGHRSVSWYQQTPGQGLQFLFEYFSETQRNKGNFPGRFSGRQFSNSRSEMNVSTLELGDSALYLCASSWGSAPTGELFFGEGSRLTVL.

This clonotype was detected ten times or more. The chain has TRBV20-1 and TRBJ2-2, with 8 bases that match TRBD2. Unmatched junction bases numbered 7, after V lost 0 bases and J lost 4 bases. CDR1 and CDR2 (germline): DFQATT, SNEGSKA (reference sequence). The CDR3 extends over 16 amino acids. The CDR3 nucleotides are TGCAGTGCTAGAGACTCGGGGGGGTGGAGCACCGGGGAGCTGTTTTTT. This gives the protein CSARDSGGWSTGELFF.

The sample holds a few counts of this clonotype. The chain combines TRBV2 with TRBJ1-3; D gene uncertain. The CDR3 spans 14 residues. Germline CDR1 reads SNHLY; CDR2 reads FYNNEI. V was pared by 4 bases and J by 0 bases, with 7 bases between. The CDR3 loop is CASSGLSSGNTIYF. In nucleotides, the CDR3 is TGTGCCAGCAGTGGGCTTAGCTCTGGAAACACCATATATTTT.

Many counts were recorded for this clonotype. The rearrangement links TRBV6-2 or TRBV6-3 to TRBJ1-2, with 9 nucleotides matching TRBD1. The CDR3 has 17 amino acids. The J segment lost 0 bases and the V segment lost 0 bases, leaving 5 bases of the junction unmatched. The V gene's germline CDR1 is MNHEY and CDR2 SVGEGT. The CDR3: CASSYSLRQGANYGYTF. As DNA, the CDR3 is TGTGCCAGCAGTTACTCCCTACGACAGGGGGCTAACTATGGCTACACCTTC.

This clonotype showed up just a few times. This sequence joins TRBV4-3 and TRBJ1-5; D is perhaps TRBD1 (5 bases). This CDR3 is built from 16 residues. V was cut by 1 base and J by 7 bases, with 17 bases left in between. Germline V CDR1 and CDR2: LGHNA, YSLEER. In DNA form, the CDR3 reads TGCGCCAGCAGCCAAGGGGCAGGGTGGGGGTACCAGCCCCAGCATTTT. It specifies CASSQGAGWGYQPQHF.

The chain carries TRBV19 and TRBJ2-3, with 7 positions matching TRBD2. V lost 5 bases and J lost 4; bases outside the gene matches: 12. The CDR3 spans 16 residues. Germline CDR1 is LNHDA and CDR2 is SQIVND (reference sequence). DNA for the CDR3: TGTGCCAGTAGTTTCCGGGACTACCGAGGTGCAGATACGCAGTATTTT. Protein sequence: CASSFRDYRGADTQYF.

This clonotype was seen at least ten times. The CDR3 DNA reads as TGCAGTGCTGCCCTGCTAGCGGGAGGCTACGAGCAGTACTTC. It translates to CSAALLAGGYEQYF. V is TRBV20-1 and J is TRBJ2-7; TRBD2 matches at 11 bases. Germline V lookup: CDR1 DFQATT, CDR2 SNEGSKA (reference sequence). This CDR3 is built from 14 residues. V lost 5 bases, J lost 3 bases, and 6 bases stayed unmatched.

This clonotype was detected ten times or more. The DNA of the CDR3 is TGTGCCAGCAGTCAAGACAGGGACTATGGCTACACCTTC. Its translation is CASSQDRDYGYTF. V usage is TRBV28 and J usage is TRBJ1-2; TRBD1 agrees at 7 bases. The CDR3 covers 13 residues. Germline CDR1 reads MDHEN; CDR2 reads SYDVKM. Germline trimming cut 5 bases from V and 3 bases from J; bases unmatched to any gene: 3.

The V and J genes are TRBV5-4 and TRBJ2-3, with 10 bases fitting TRBD2. This CDR3 spans 17 amino acids. In germline, CDR1 is SGHNT, CDR2 YYREEE (reference sequence). The V and J ends lost 0 bases and 2 bases, in that order; junction bases with no gene match: 6. The CDR3 DNA follows: TGTGCCAGCAGCTTGGCGGGTAGCGGGGGGCCCACAGATACGCAGTATTTT. Its translation is CASSLAGSGGPTDTQYF.